This TCR beta chain was identified during a study of T cells in Graves' hyperthyroidism and ophthalmopathy. Trimming removed 0 bases from V and 2 bases from J; junction bases left unmatched: 8. Looked up from germline, CDR1 is DFQATT and CDR2 is SNEGSKA (reference sequence). The CDR3 totals 17 residues. Findings of the study overall: Blood shared most expanded thyroid clonotypes above 0.001.

With duration under 3 months, ophthalmopathy was active: Clinical Activity Score at least 3, NOSPECS at least 4. The study left out patients who had uncontrolled infection, other autoimmune disease, pregnancy or lactation. The study based diagnoses on clinical symptoms, serum thyroxine and TRAb, thyroid ultrasound and orbital computed tomography. A remark on this clonotype: Its antigen remains unidentified.

It was RNA transcripts that yielded the amplified TCR beta CDR3 regions. The primer set for the first-round RT-PCR of the TCR CDR3 was HTBI. Using its own MiXCR run on the multiplex PCR reads, TCRdb lists one record per CDR3 protein. The sample contains around 35,000 distinct CDR3 sequences, around 53% of which appear only once. The specimen was blood. The TCR originated in a middle-aged woman with Graves' ophthalmopathy. The V call is TRBV20-1, the J call TRBJ1-2; 11 positions agree with TRBD1. The CDR3: CSARDPGTGGMNYGYTF. CDR3 nucleotides: TGCAGTGCTAGAGACCCCGGGACAGGGGGGATGAACTATGGCTACACCTTC.